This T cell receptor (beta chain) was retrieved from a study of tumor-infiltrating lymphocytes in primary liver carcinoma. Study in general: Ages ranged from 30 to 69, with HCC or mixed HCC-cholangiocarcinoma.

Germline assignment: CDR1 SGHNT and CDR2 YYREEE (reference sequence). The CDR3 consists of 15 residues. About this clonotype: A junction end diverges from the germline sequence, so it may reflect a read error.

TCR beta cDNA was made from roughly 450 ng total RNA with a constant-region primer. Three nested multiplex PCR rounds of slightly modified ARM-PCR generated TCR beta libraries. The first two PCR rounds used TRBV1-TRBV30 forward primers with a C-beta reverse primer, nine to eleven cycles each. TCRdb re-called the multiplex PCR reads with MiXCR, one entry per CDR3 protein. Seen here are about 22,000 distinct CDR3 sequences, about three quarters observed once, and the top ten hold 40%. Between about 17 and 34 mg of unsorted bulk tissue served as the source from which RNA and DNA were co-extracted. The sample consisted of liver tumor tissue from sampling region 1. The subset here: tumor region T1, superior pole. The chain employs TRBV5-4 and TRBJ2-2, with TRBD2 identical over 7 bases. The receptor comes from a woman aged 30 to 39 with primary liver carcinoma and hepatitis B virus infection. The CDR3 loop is CASRPGLDSAGKLFF. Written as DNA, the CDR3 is TGTGCCAGTAGACCAGGACTAGACTCAGCCGGGAAGCTGTTTTTT.